The 29 T cell receptor beta chains presented below share a single source sample, sequenced in a study of control samples from healthy donors and cancer patients. Clones were sequenced by immunoSEQ multiplex PCR, and TCRdb holds only the in-frame ones, with some missing. In the table there are 170,000 or so clones, approximately 91% of which are singletons. The material sequenced was blood. These receptors all come from a woman between 35 and 50 years old in good health.

The V gene is TRBV6-4, the J gene TRBJ2-3, with 7 bases matching TRBD2. V lost 5 bases to trimming and J lost 3 bases; unmatched junction nucleotides: 14. The CDR3 runs 17 residues. Germline CDR1 MRHNA, CDR2 SNTAGT. The CDR3 sequence: CASSLDPAGTTTDTQYF. In nucleotides, the CDR3 is TGTGCCAGCAGTTTAGACCCAGCCGGGACTACAACAGATACGCAGTATTTT.

The V call is TRBV4-1, the J call TRBJ2-3; possible D gene TRBD2, 6 bases. The germline gives CDR1 MGHRA, CDR2 YSYEKL. Trimming pared 0 bases from V and 9 bases from J, leaving 10 bases between. The CDR3 contains 13 residues. CDR3 amino acids: CASSQDAGTTQYF. Here the CDR3 DNA reads TGCGCCAGCAGCCAAGACGCGGGGACGACGCAGTATTTT.

V and J are TRBV6-5 and TRBJ1-4; D not resolved. In germline, CDR1 is MNHEY, CDR2 SVGAGI. Trimming took 4 bases from V and 2 from J, leaving 11 bases between them. This CDR3 is 15 amino acids long. DNA for the CDR3: TGTGCCAGCAGTTCAGTACGGCCCACTAATGAAAAACTGTTTTTT. Its protein product is CASSSVRPTNEKLFF.

The chain joins TRBV24-1 to TRBJ1-2; 7 positions agree with TRBD1. CDR1 and CDR2 from the germline V gene are KGHDR and SFDVKD. The trim removed 9 bases at V and 6 bases at J, leaving 3 bases unmatched. This CDR3 is 11 amino acids long. Here the CDR3 DNA reads TGTGCCACCGAGGGGGCTGATGGCTACACCTTC. Translating gives CATEGADGYTF.

V gene TRBV7-9 combines with J gene TRBJ2-2; 8 bases agree with TRBD2. CDR3 length equals 16 residues. Germline CDR1 SEHNR, CDR2 FQNEAQ (reference sequence). Losses at the gene ends were 5 bases for V and 2 bases for J; bases not matched to a gene: 7. As DNA, the CDR3 is TGTGCCAGCAGCCCGCGGGGGGCCAAAAACACCGGGGAGCTGTTTTTT. Translation gives CASSPRGAKNTGELFF.

The chain has TRBV7-8 and TRBJ2-3, with D perhaps being TRBD1 or TRBD2 (5 bases each). V was shortened by 5 bases and J by 4 bases, with 22 bases between the two germline ends. The V gene's germline CDR1 is SGHVS and CDR2 FQNEAQ. The CDR3 runs to 17 residues. CDR3 protein: CASSLAGEGPLADTQYF. For the CDR3, the DNA is TGTGCCAGCAGCCTCGCCGGCGAGGGGCCCTTGGCAGATACGCAGTATTTT.

This clone was seen a few times. The J gene is TRBJ2-7, the V gene TRBV7-2; D call uncertain. V was clipped by 1 base and J by 7 bases, with 11 bases between them. CDR1 and CDR2 from the germline V gene are SGHTA and FQGNSA. This CDR3 comprises 13 residues. This CDR3 is CASSLESRSEQYF. The CDR3 DNA reads as TGTGCCAGCAGCTTAGAGTCTAGGTCTGAGCAGTACTTC.

CDR3 sequence reads: CASSQDSTVRGNTF. The CDR3 region has the DNA TGTGCCAGCAGCCAAGATTCGACGGTCAGGGGAAATACCTTC. V and J are TRBV3-1 (or the pseudogene TRBV3-2) and TRBJ1-2, with D possibly being TRBD1 (6 bases). This CDR3 comprises 14 residues. V was clipped by 0 bases and J by 14 bases, with 19 bases between them. Germline CDR1 and CDR2: LGHDT and YNNKEL (reference sequence).

V is TRBV7-3 and J is TRBJ1-1, with D maybe TRBD1 (5 bases). CDR1 is SGHTA, CDR2 FQGTGA, per germline. V lost 8 bases and J lost 2, with 12 bases in between. This CDR3 spans 13 amino acids. This CDR3 is CASAARGNTEAFF. Written as DNA, the CDR3 is TGTGCCAGCGCGGCTAGGGGCAACACTGAAGCTTTCTTT.

This rearrangement joins TRBV18 to TRBJ1-2, with 12 positions matching TRBD1. Germline CDR1 reads KGHSH; CDR2 reads LQKENI. The J segment lost 4 bases and the V segment lost 3 bases, leaving 6 bases of the junction unmatched. The CDR3 contains 16 residues. CDR3 DNA: TGTGCCAGCTCACCGGCCGGGACAGGGGGCATCTATGGCTACACCTTC. The encoded protein is CASSPAGTGGIYGYTF. The whole variable domain, remainder taken from reference TRBV18 and TRBJ1-2, is NAGVMQNPRHLVRRRGQEARLRCSPMKGHSHVYWYRQLPEEGLKFMVYLQKENIIDESGMPKERFSAEFPKEGPSILRIQQVVRGDSAAYFCASSPAGTGGIYGYTFGSGTRLTVV.

The rearrangement uses TRBV5-6 and TRBJ2-1; no reliable D call. Deletions cut 2 bases from V and 10 bases from J, with 10 bases between. The V gene's germline CDR1 is SGHDT and CDR2 YYEEEE. There are 12 residues in the CDR3. CDR3 in amino acids: CASSLSGGEQFF. The DNA of the CDR3 is TGTGCCAGCAGCTTATCGGGTGGCGAGCAGTTCTTC.

The chain carries TRBV28 and TRBJ1-1; no clear D. This CDR3 is 13 amino acids long. CDR1 and CDR2 (germline): MDHEN, SYDVKM. Trimming shortened V by 8 bases and J by 3 bases, and 13 bases separated the two germline ends. The CDR3 spells CASAPTSDTEAFF. The CDR3 bases are TGTGCCAGCGCCCCGACCTCCGACACTGAAGCTTTCTTT.

This sequence joins TRBV9 and TRBJ2-5, with 13 bases matching TRBD2. J lost 4 bases, V lost 4 bases, and 7 bases had no gene match. The CDR3 sequence is 16 residues long. The germline gives CDR1 SGDLS, CDR2 YYNGEE. For the CDR3, the DNA is TGTGCCAGCAGCCCTACCGGACTAGCGGGGGTAGAGACCCAGTACTTC. It translates to CASSPTGLAGVETQYF. The variable domain in full, completed from reference TRBV9 and TRBJ2-5, reads DSGVTQTPKHLITATGQRVTLRCSPRSGDLSVYWYQQSLDQGLQFLIQYYNGEERAKGNILERFSAQQFPDLHSELNLSSLELGDSALYFCASSPTGLAGVETQYFGPGTRLLVL.

The V gene is TRBV19, the J gene TRBJ2-1; 7 nucleotides line up with TRBD2. CDR1 is LNHDA and CDR2 is SQIVND in the germline V gene (reference sequence). Trimming removed 7 bases from V and 9 bases from J; junction bases left unmatched: 9. The CDR3 has 13 amino acids. CDR3 sequence reads: CASMRGSLGEQFF. The CDR3 coding sequence is TGTGCCAGTATGCGGGGGAGCCTAGGTGAGCAGTTCTTC.

This chain connects TRBV10-3 to TRBJ2-2, with 7 bases that match TRBD2. The CDR3 loop spans 15 amino acids. The germline V gene has CDR1 ENHRY and CDR2 SYGVKD. V shed 8 bases, J shed 5 bases, and the junction held 11 bases outside the gene matches. CDR3 sequence (DNA): TGTGCCATCCCCCGGGGGGACGCCCCAACCGGGGAGCTGTTTTTT. Translated: CAIPRGDAPTGELFF.

This chain links TRBV27 with TRBJ2-3; 12 bases map to TRBD2. The CDR3 length is 17 residues. V gave up 3 bases and J gave up 6 bases; unmatched junction bases: 10. From germline, CDR1 is MNHEY and CDR2 SMNVEV (reference sequence). The chain's CDR3 is CASSFPPGLAGRDTQYF. CDR3 DNA: TGTGCCAGCAGTTTCCCGCCAGGACTAGCGGGGAGGGATACGCAGTATTTT.

This clone was seen once. The gene calls are TRBV7-8 and TRBJ2-2; a weak D match, TRBD2 (6 bases). The V gene lost 8 bases and the J gene lost 6 bases, with 13 bases spanning the gap. This CDR3 comprises 13 residues. Germline V gene sequence: CDR1 SGHVS, CDR2 FQNEAQ. The CDR3 spells CASLPREPGELFF. The CDR3 DNA reads TGTGCCAGCCTTCCGCGGGAACCCGGGGAGCTGTTTTTT.

The chain joins TRBV11-1 to TRBJ2-5; D is perhaps TRBD1 (5 bases). The CDR3 consists of 15 residues. CDR1 and CDR2 (germline): SGHAT, FQDESV (reference sequence). Trimming left V 1 base short and J 5 bases short, with 14 bases between. CDR3 DNA sequence: TGTGCCAGCAGCTTAGGCTCCATAAAGGGGGAGACCCAGTACTTC. Amino acids: CASSLGSIKGETQYF.

The gene calls are TRBV2 and TRBJ2-7, with D hard to call. With 7 bases removed from V and 6 bases from J, the gap between germline ends came to 13 bases. The CDR3 totals 12 residues. Germline CDR1 reads SNHLY; CDR2 reads FYNNEI. CDR3 DNA: TGTGCCAGCATCCGCTTACTCGGCGAGCAGTACTTC. Protein product: CASIRLLGEQYF.

The V call is TRBV2, the J call TRBJ1-2; D gene ambiguous. CDR1 SNHLY and CDR2 FYNNEI come from the germline V gene. V was clipped by 1 base and J by 4 bases, with 7 bases between them. This CDR3 spans 13 amino acids. Here the CDR3 reads CASSEGETYGYTF. In DNA form, the CDR3 reads TGTGCCAGCAGTGAAGGGGAAACCTATGGCTACACCTTC. Based on the CDR3 plus reference TRBV2 and TRBJ1-2, the full variable domain is EPEVTQTPSHQVTQMGQEVILRCVPISNHLYFYWYRQILGQKVEFLVSFYNNEISEKSEIFDDQFSVERPDGSNFTLKIRSTKLEDSAMYFCASSEGETYGYTFGSGTRLTVV.

The chain links TRBV4-1 to TRBJ2-5; weak D call: TRBD1 (5 bases). From germline, CDR1 is MGHRA and CDR2 YSYEKL. The CDR3 covers 15 residues. The ends were cut back, 0 bases at V and 3 bases at J, with 11 bases in the middle. CDR3: CASSQDMIREETQYF. CDR3 DNA: TGCGCCAGCAGCCAAGATATGATCAGGGAAGAGACCCAGTACTTC.

The chain carries TRBV5-1 and TRBJ2-7; maybe TRBD2 (6 bases). Germline values: CDR1 SGHRS, CDR2 YFSETQ. Trimming removed 0 bases from V and 5 bases from J, with 12 bases in between. The CDR3 has 14 amino acids. The CDR3 DNA reads TGCGCCAGCAGCTTGGATCGGAGGAGGGACGAGCAGTACTTC. Translation gives CASSLDRRRDEQYF.

This chain links TRBV13 with TRBJ2-5, with D possibly matching TRBD2 (6 bases). Germline assignment: CDR1 PRHDT and CDR2 FYEKMQ (reference sequence). Trimming pared 4 bases from V and 7 bases from J, leaving 16 bases between. This CDR3 spans 14 amino acids. The CDR3 loop reads CASSSRGGVGTQYF. In DNA form, the CDR3 reads TGTGCCAGCAGCTCGAGGGGCGGGGTTGGGACCCAGTACTTC.

The genes are TRBV11-2 and TRBJ1-1; D possibly corresponds to TRBD1 (6 bases). Trimming left V 5 bases short and J 1 base short, with 14 bases between. The CDR3 has 15 residues. The germline CDR1 and CDR2 sequences are SGHAT and FQNNGV. The CDR3: CASSPQGLGNTEAFF. CDR3 in DNA: TGTGCCAGCAGCCCACAGGGTTTAGGGAACACTGAAGCTTTCTTT. The variable domain in full, with the rest retrieved from reference TRBV11-2 and TRBJ1-1, is EAGVAQSPRYKIIEKRQSVAFWCNPISGHATLYWYQQILGQGPKLLIQFQNNGVVDDSQLPKDRFSAERLKGVDSTLKIQPAKLEDSAVYLCASSPQGLGNTEAFFGQGTRLTVV.

The chain carries TRBV7-3 and TRBJ2-1; 8 positions match TRBD2. The J segment lost 8 bases and the V segment lost 3 bases, leaving 9 bases of the junction unmatched. Germline loops: CDR1 SGHTA, CDR2 FQGTGA. This CDR3 is 15 amino acids long. CDR3 residues: CASSFSGTSLDEQFF. The DNA for the CDR3 is TGTGCCAGCAGCTTCTCCGGGACTAGTCTCGATGAGCAGTTCTTC.

The rearrangement links TRBV18 to TRBJ2-7, with D possibly being TRBD2 (5 bases). Germline CDR1 KGHSH, CDR2 LQKENI. The V end was cut by 2 bases, the J end by 5 bases, with 16 bases between. The CDR3 extends over 15 amino acids. CDR3: CASSPSDSRRNEQYF. The CDR3 region has the DNA TGTGCCAGCTCACCATCGGACTCCCGGAGGAACGAGCAGTACTTC.

The rearrangement uses TRBV5-5 and TRBJ1-4, with D perhaps TRBD1 (6 bases). This CDR3 region has 15 residues. The germline V gene encodes CDR1 SGHKS and CDR2 YYEKEE (reference sequence). The V and J ends lost 3 bases and 6 bases respectively, with 15 bases between them. The CDR3 nucleotides are TGTGCCAGCAGCTCCGACAGGCTGGGGGATGAAAAACTGTTTTTT. The encoded protein is CASSSDRLGDEKLFF.

This clone was counted only a few times. The chain uses TRBV19 and TRBJ2-5; TRBD1 aligns across 10 bases. The J segment lost 5 bases and the V segment lost 10 bases, leaving 10 bases of the junction unmatched. Germline CDR1 LNHDA, CDR2 SQIVND (reference sequence). This CDR3 has 14 residues. This CDR3 reads CATRQGASLETQYF. The CDR3 nucleotides read TGTGCCACGCGACAGGGGGCATCCCTCGAGACCCAGTACTTC. Variable domain in full (rest from reference TRBV19 and TRBJ2-5): DGGITQSPKYLFRKEGQNVTLSCEQNLNHDAMYWYRQDPGQGLRLIYYSQIVNDFQKGDIAEGYSVSREKKESFPLTVTSAQKNPTAFYLCATRQGASLETQYFGPGTRLLVL.

The CDR3 sequence is CASSPTEGGELFF. The CDR3 nucleotides read TGTGCCAGCAGCCCAACAGAGGGGGGGGAGCTGTTTTTT. V gene TRBV4-2 combines with J gene TRBJ2-2, with D perhaps assigned TRBD1 or TRBD2 (5 bases each). Germline CDR1 reads LGHNA; CDR2 reads YNFKEQ. Trimming left V 4 bases short and J 8 bases short, with 11 bases between. The CDR3 length is 13 residues.